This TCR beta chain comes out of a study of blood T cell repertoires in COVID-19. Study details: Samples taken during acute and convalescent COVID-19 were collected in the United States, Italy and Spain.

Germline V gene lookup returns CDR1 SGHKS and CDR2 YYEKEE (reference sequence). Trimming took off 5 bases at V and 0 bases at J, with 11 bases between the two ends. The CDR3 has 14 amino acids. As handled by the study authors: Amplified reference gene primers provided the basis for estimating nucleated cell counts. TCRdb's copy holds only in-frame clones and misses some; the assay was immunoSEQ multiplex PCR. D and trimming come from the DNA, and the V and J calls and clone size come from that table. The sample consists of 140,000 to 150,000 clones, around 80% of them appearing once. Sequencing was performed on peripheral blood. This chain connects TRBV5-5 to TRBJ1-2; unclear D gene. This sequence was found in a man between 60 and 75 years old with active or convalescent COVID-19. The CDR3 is CASSLTIPNYGYTF. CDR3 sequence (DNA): TGTGCCAGCAGTCTAACCATTCCTAACTATGGCTACACCTTC.